These 2 T cell receptor beta chains originate from one sample sequenced in a study of T cells in localized non-small cell lung cancer. Here immunoSEQ multiplex PCR was the method, and the copy in TCRdb shows in-frame clones only, minus some. The sample lists about 17,000 clones, around 82% occurring once. The sequencing used peripheral blood, collected before any cancer treatment. The receptors here all came from a male donor aged 60 or older with stage III lung adenocarcinoma.

V and J are TRBV5-4 and TRBJ2-5; D is tentatively TRBD1 or TRBD2 (6 bases each). CDR1 is SGHNT and CDR2 is YYREEE in the germline V gene (reference sequence). Trimming stripped 0 bases from V and 4 bases from J, with 16 bases between. The CDR3 contains 16 residues. This CDR3 is CASSLVSGKGGETQYF. DNA of the CDR3: TGTGCCAGCAGCTTGGTGTCGGGGAAGGGGGGAGAGACCCAGTACTTC.

This clone was recorded a few times. The chain uses TRBV2 and TRBJ1-2, with unresolved D. The germline V gene has CDR1 SNHLY and CDR2 FYNNEI. There are 13 residues in the CDR3. The V end was cut by 7 bases, the J end by 3 bases, with 12 bases between. Here the CDR3 reads CASTVTGDYGYTF. The CDR3 DNA reads TGTGCCAGCACTGTTACTGGAGACTATGGCTACACCTTC.